The next 13 T cell receptor beta chains were all read from a single sample in a study of T cells after yellow fever vaccination. One entry per CDR3 protein, called by TCRdb with MiXCR from the 5' RACE reads. Counted here are fewer than 650,000 distinct CDR3 sequences, about a fifth occurring once; the ten biggest clones make up 15% to 20%. Source: PBMCs, taken roughly 20 days after the first yellow fever vaccination. The receptors shown here come from a man younger than 30 who received the YFV17D yellow fever vaccine.

This clonotype came up a few times. The CDR3 nucleotides read TGCGCCAGCAGCCAGGACCCCGCCGGGTCTTCCGAGCAGTACGTC. It translates to CASSQDPAGSSEQYV. The chain has TRBV4-1 and TRBJ2-7; D call uncertain. The V end lost 3 bases, the J end lost 6 bases, and 18 bases lay between the germline ends. CDR1 is MGHRA, CDR2 YSYEKL, per germline. The length of the CDR3 is 15 residues.

The rearrangement uses TRBV12-3 or TRBV12-4 and TRBJ1-4; D gene uncertain. The CDR3 is made up of 14 amino acids. Trimming pared 4 bases from V and 8 bases from J, leaving 14 bases between. The CDR3 loop is CASSSRMVTEKLFF. In DNA, the CDR3 is TGTGCCAGCAGTTCGCGCATGGTCACGGAAAAACTGTTTTTT.

This clonotype was picked up many times. The CDR3 region is CSASLADTQYF. The CDR3 DNA reads as TGCAGTGCTAGCTTAGCAGATACGCAGTATTTT. The chain uses TRBV20-1 and TRBJ2-3; D gene ambiguous. V lost 3 bases to trimming and J lost 4 bases, with 5 bases between them. Per the germline V gene, CDR1 is DFQATT and CDR2 is SNEGSKA (reference sequence). The length of the CDR3 is 11 residues.

This clonotype was seen a handful of times. The chain employs TRBV12-3 or TRBV12-4 and TRBJ1-1; tentatively, D is TRBD1 (6 bases). This CDR3 is 17 amino acids long. Trimming pared 6 bases from V and 4 bases from J, leaving 24 bases between. Here the CDR3 reads CASSNGMLGRGFTEAFF. The CDR3 DNA follows: TGTGCCAGCAGCAACGGGATGTTAGGCAGGGGTTTCACTGAAGCTTTCTTT.

This clonotype has only a few counts. The rearrangement joins TRBV20-1 to TRBJ1-2; 7 bases map to TRBD1. Germline V gene lookup returns CDR1 DFQATT and CDR2 SNEGSKA (reference sequence). J was trimmed by 3 bases and V by 0 bases; bases with no gene match: 1. CDR3 length equals 13 residues. The chain's CDR3 is CSARETGDYGYTF. The CDR3 bases are TGCAGTGCTAGAGAAACAGGGGACTATGGCTACACCTTC.

The table lists this clonotype with a count of one. The V gene is TRBV7-2, the J gene TRBJ2-5, with 12 nucleotides matching TRBD1. Germline lookup yields CDR1 SGHTA and CDR2 FQGNSA. The CDR3 is made up of 16 amino acids. V shed 4 bases and J 4 bases; nucleotides not matched to a gene: 7. CDR3 sequence (DNA): TGTGCCAGCAGCTCGGGACAGGGGGCACCGCTAGAGACCCAGTACTTC. Encoded protein: CASSSGQGAPLETQYF. Full variable domain (rest looked up from reference TRBV7-2 and TRBJ2-5): GAGVSQSPSNKVTEKGKDVELRCDPISGHTALYWYRQSLGQGLEFLIYFQGNSAPDKSGLPSDRFSAERTGGSVSTLTIQRTQQEDSAVYLCASSSGQGAPLETQYFGPGTRLLVL.

The chain couples TRBV6-5 to TRBJ1-2, with D possibly matching TRBD1 (5 bases). Germline CDR1 and CDR2: MNHEY and SVGAGI. The V end was cut by 0 bases, the J end by 2 bases, with 10 bases between. This CDR3 is 15 amino acids long. CDR3 coding DNA: TGTGCCAGCAGTTACTCTGCAGGGATAAACTATGGCTACACCTTC. As protein: CASSYSAGINYGYTF.

Written as DNA, the CDR3 is TGTGCCAGCAGCTTAAACCCAACTAATGAAAAACTGTTTTTT. It codes for CASSLNPTNEKLFF. The chain recombines TRBV7-2 with TRBJ1-4; D is uncertain. The V and J ends lost 2 bases and 0 bases respectively, with 4 bases between them. Germline lookup yields CDR1 SGHTA and CDR2 FQGNSA. This CDR3 region has 14 residues.

This clonotype has a handful of counts. The chain combines TRBV6-5 with TRBJ1-2; no reliable D call. V was shortened by 0 bases and J by 8 bases, with 19 bases between the two germline ends. This CDR3 is built from 16 residues. The germline V gene has CDR1 MNHEY and CDR2 SVGAGI. CDR3 nucleotide sequence: TGTGCCAGCAGTTACTCGAGACGGGCTGGGGTAGGCGGCTACACCTTC. This gives the protein CASSYSRRAGVGGYTF.

A few counts support this clonotype. The chain joins TRBV5-6 to TRBJ2-5; 9 bases map to TRBD2. CDR1 is SGHDT, CDR2 YYEEEE, per germline. The CDR3 is made up of 14 amino acids. V gave up 2 bases and J gave up 5 bases; unmatched junction bases: 4. DNA for the CDR3: TGTGCCAGCAGCTTAGTAGCGGGGGACGAGACCCAGTACTTC. As protein: CASSLVAGDETQYF.

The table lists this clonotype with a few counts. The chain joins TRBV7-2 to TRBJ2-2; D not certain. Germline V gene sequence: CDR1 SGHTA, CDR2 FQGNSA. V was pared by 5 bases and J by 4 bases, with 8 bases between. The CDR3 has 13 amino acids. CDR3 sequence reads: CASSASSTGELFF. The CDR3 DNA follows: TGTGCCAGCAGCGCTTCTTCCACCGGGGAGCTGTTTTTT. The full variable domain, in which reference TRBV7-2 and TRBJ2-2 provide the parts outside the CDR3, is GAGVSQSPSNKVTEKGKDVELRCDPISGHTALYWYRQSLGQGLEFLIYFQGNSAPDKSGLPSDRFSAERTGGSVSTLTIQRTQQEDSAVYLCASSASSTGELFFGEGSRLTVL.

This clonotype appeared a few times. This chain joins TRBV7-6 and TRBJ2-7; maybe TRBD1 (6 bases). The CDR3 loop spans 14 amino acids. Trimming took 4 bases from V and 7 from J, leaving 17 bases between them. Germline assignment: CDR1 SGHVS and CDR2 FNYEAQ. CDR3 sequence reads: CASSSGPGHPEQYV. In DNA form, the CDR3 reads TGTGCCAGCAGCTCGGGTCCGGGACACCCTGAGCAGTACGTC.

This chain uses TRBV20-1 with TRBJ1-5; D ambiguous. This CDR3 has 13 residues. Trimming took 4 bases from V and 0 from J, leaving 7 bases between them. Germline V CDR1 and CDR2: DFQATT, SNEGSKA (reference sequence). The CDR3 DNA is TGCAGTGCTATGGGAGGTAGCAATCAGCCCCAGCATTTT. This translates into CSAMGGSNQPQHF.